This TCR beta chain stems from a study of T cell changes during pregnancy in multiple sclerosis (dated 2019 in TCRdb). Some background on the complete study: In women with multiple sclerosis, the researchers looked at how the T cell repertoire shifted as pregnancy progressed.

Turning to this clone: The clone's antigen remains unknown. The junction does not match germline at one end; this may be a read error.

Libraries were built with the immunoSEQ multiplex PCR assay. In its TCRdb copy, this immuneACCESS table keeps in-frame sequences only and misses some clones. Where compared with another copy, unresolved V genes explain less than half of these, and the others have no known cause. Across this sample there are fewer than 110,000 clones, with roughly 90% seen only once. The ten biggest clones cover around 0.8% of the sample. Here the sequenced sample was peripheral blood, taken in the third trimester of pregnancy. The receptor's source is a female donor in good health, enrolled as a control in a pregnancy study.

The DNA sequence is as follows: TGTGCCGGCAGCTTACGGGGCACTGAAGCTTTCTTT. It specifies CAGSLRGTEAFF. The rearrangement joined TRBV5-8 to TRBJ1-1, with the D gene uncertain. The CDR3 has 12 amino acids, counting the end cysteine and phenylalanine. CDR3 DNA is the only sequence kept; it has 36 bases, read in frame from the first base. The germline V gene yields SGHTS for CDR1 and YDEGEE for CDR2. Extended through the reference TRBV5-8 and TRBJ1-1 proteins, this CDR3 yields the full variable domain: EAGVTQSPTHLIKTRGQQATLRCSPISGHTSVYWYQQALGLGLQFLLWYDEGEERNRGNFPPRFSGRQFPNYSSELNVNALELEDSALYLCAGSLRGTEAFFGQGTRLTVV.